This T cell receptor beta chain was recorded in a study of T cells in localized non-small cell lung cancer. Study-level findings and limits: Uninvolved neighboring lung showed the greatest T cell clonality, exceeding tumor. Appearance in adjacent lung was seen for a median around 58 of the top 100 tumor clones.

V lost 3 bases, J lost 10 bases, and 8 bases stayed unmatched. This CDR3 comprises 15 residues. Germline V gives CDR1 SGDLS, CDR2 YYNGEE. Method: immunoSEQ multiplex PCR; TCRdb's copy keeps in-frame clones and lacks some. The data hold some 78,000 clones, with roughly four fifths observed a single time. This clone showed up just a few times. The antigen is not known. This TCR was recovered from a man aged 40-75 years with stage I lung adenocarcinoma. The gene calls are TRBV9 and TRBJ1-6; 9 bases map to TRBD1. The source was peripheral blood, collected before any cancer treatment. The CDR3 DNA follows: TGTGCCAGCAGCGCCGGGGACAGGGTGAGATCACCCCTCCACTTT. As protein: CASSAGDRVRSPLHF.